Below, 7 T cell receptor beta chains from the same sample are listed, as sequenced in a study of blood T cell repertoires in COVID-19. Using immunoSEQ multiplex PCR, the repertoire was profiled, and TCRdb retains in-frame clones only, with some absent. Of fewer than 500,000 clones listed, 70% to 90% are singletons. Input material: PBMCs or T cells enriched from blood (not recorded which). The receptors were gathered from a woman between 18 and 29 years old with acute COVID-19.

The gene calls are TRBV9 and TRBJ2-1; a weak D match, TRBD1 (5 bases). The CDR3 is 13 amino acids. Trimming stripped 3 bases from V and 9 bases from J, with 13 bases between. Looked up from germline, CDR1 is SGDLS and CDR2 is YYNGEE. The CDR3 protein is CASSARDRGEQFF. DNA for the CDR3: TGTGCCAGCAGCGCGAGAGACAGAGGTGAGCAGTTCTTC.

In the case of this clone: This same CDR3 is encoded by further DNA sequences in the sample. The J gene is TRBJ2-3, the V gene TRBV7-8; weak D call: TRBD2 (6 bases). V lost 5 bases and J lost 6, with 9 bases in between. Germline CDR1 and CDR2: SGHVS and FQNEAQ. The CDR3 runs 12 residues. CDR3 nucleotide sequence: TGTGCCAGCAGCCCGGGGAGGGATACGCAGTATTTT. It translates to CASSPGRDTQYF.

The CDR3 loop reads CAAALIGGDSYQETQYF. The CDR3 nucleotides are TGTGCCGCCGCCCTAATCGGGGGGGATTCGTACCAAGAGACCCAGTACTTC. J is TRBJ2-5 and V is TRBV3-1 (or the pseudogene TRBV3-2), with 8 bases identical to TRBD2. CDR1 is LGHDT, CDR2 YNNKEL, per germline (reference sequence). The ends lost 11 bases at V and 0 bases at J; junction bases unmatched: 17. This CDR3 is built from 17 residues.

V gene TRBV4-3 combines with J gene TRBJ2-3; tentatively, D is TRBD2 (6 bases). V lost 1 base to trimming and J lost 4 bases, with 15 bases between them. The germline CDR1 and CDR2 sequences are LGHNA and YSLEER. This CDR3 is built from 16 residues. The CDR3 DNA is TGCGCCAGCAGCCAAGCCTCGGGAGTGGAGGCAGATACGCAGTATTTT. Its translation: CASSQASGVEADTQYF.

This clone was recorded only once. CDR3 nucleotides: TGTGCCAGCAGCTTAGAGAAAGCTCCCCACAATGAGCAGTTCTTC. As protein: CASSLEKAPHNEQFF. The chain has TRBV7-2 and TRBJ2-1; D not certain. The CDR3 spans 15 residues. V shed 1 base and J shed 5 bases, with 12 bases lying between them. Germline V gives CDR1 SGHTA, CDR2 FQGNSA.

The V and J genes are TRBV13 and TRBJ1-2; 9 positions match TRBD1. Germline-derived CDR1 and CDR2 are PRHDT and FYEKMQ (reference sequence). Trimming took 4 bases from V and 2 from J; bases not matched to a gene: 2. The CDR3 has 14 amino acids. The CDR3 nucleotides are TGTGCCAGCAGCTCGGGACAGGGAAACTATGGCTACACCTTC. As protein: CASSSGQGNYGYTF.

CDR3 DNA sequence: TGTGCCAGCAGTTCCCAGGGATTTAACTATGGCTACACCTTC. The encoded protein is CASSSQGFNYGYTF. The J gene is TRBJ1-2, the V gene TRBV6-5; tentative D call: TRBD1 (5 bases). V was shortened by 4 bases and J by 1 base, with 10 bases between the two germline ends. The CDR3 is 14 residues long. The V gene's germline CDR1 is MNHEY and CDR2 SVGAGI.